Listed below are T cell receptor beta chains from one sample, sequenced in a study of blood T cell repertoires in COVID-19. Method: immunoSEQ multiplex PCR; TCRdb's copy keeps in-frame clones and lacks some. The sample consists of over 85,000 clones, roughly 92% of them appearing once. The sample taken for sequencing was peripheral blood. The source of these receptors is a woman aged 50 to 60 with COVID-19, enrolled during active disease. CDR3s include the opening cysteine and the closing phenylalanine or tryptophan. D genes are given only for firm matches. The size entry is marked missing in some rows and otherwise reads once, few, many or a size class.

j_call	d_call	clone_size	v_call	cdr3_nt	cdr3_aa
TRBJ2-6	NA	NA	TRBV6-2/TRBV6-3	TGTGCCAGCAGCCGATTAAGGGGCGCAGGGGCCAACGTCCTGACTTTC	CASSRLRGAGANVLTF
TRBJ1-4	NA	NA	TRBV19	TGTGCCAGTAGTGTAGACCATTCAACTAATGAAAAACTGTTTTTT	CASSVDHSTNEKLFF
TRBJ1-1	NA	NA	TRBV11-2	TGTGCCAGCAGCTTAGGGAGGCTGAACACTGAAGCTTTCTTT	CASSLGRLNTEAFF
TRBJ2-3	TRBD2	once	TRBV4-3	TGCGCCAGCAGCCAGGACTATCGAGCGGGGCGCACAGATACGCAGTATTTT	CASSQDYRAGRTDTQYF
TRBJ2-3	NA	NA	TRBV6-2/TRBV6-3	TGTGCCAGCAGTATGGTGGGCCCCACAGATACGCAGTATTTT	CASSMVGPTDTQYF
TRBJ1-2	NA	NA	TRBV12-2	TGTGCAAGTCGCTCTTTTATTCACTATGGCTACACCTTC	CASRSFIHYGYTF
TRBJ1-6	NA	NA	TRBV19	TGTGCCAGTAGCATACAGGGAACTTCACCCCTCCACTTT	CASSIQGTSPLHF
TRBJ1-1	TRBD1	NA	TRBV6-5	TGTGCCAGCAGTAGTTGGACAGGCCCCAATGAAGCTTTCTTT	CASSSWTGPNEAFF
TRBJ1-1	TRBD1	NA	TRBV3-1/TRBV3-2	TGTGCCAGCAGACACAGAGACAGGGGAGGGACTGAAGCTTTCTTT	CASRHRDRGGTEAFF
TRBJ2-4	NA	NA	TRBV18	TGTGCCAGCTCACTCTCACGAGGGGCGGGGGCCAAAAACATTCAGTACTTC	CASSLSRGAGAKNIQYF
TRBJ1-2	TRBD1	NA	TRBV13	TGTGCCAGCAGCCGTCGAGACAGGGGATTCCATGGCTACACCTTC	CASSRRDRGFHGYTF
TRBJ1-2	TRBD1	NA	TRBV30	TGTGCCTGGTCCGTATCAGCCGGGACAGCACACCTCTATGGCTACACCTTC	CAWSVSAGTAHLYGYTF
TRBJ1-6	TRBD1	NA	TRBV3-1/TRBV3-2	TGTGCCAGCAGCCTGGACAGGGCTAATTCACCCCTCCACTTT	CASSLDRANSPLHF
TRBJ1-2	TRBD1	NA	TRBV5-4	TGTGCCAGCAGCCCGGGACAGTTCATTGGCTATGGCTACACCTTC	CASSPGQFIGYGYTF
TRBJ2-3	TRBD1	NA	TRBV19	TGTGCCAGTCGGGACAGGGCAACAGATACGCAGTATTTT	CASRDRATDTQYF
TRBJ1-1	NA	NA	TRBV30	TGTGCCTGGACCGCACTGACAGGCTATAACACTGAAGCTTTCTTT	CAWTALTGYNTEAFF
TRBJ1-4	TRBD1	NA	TRBV6-1	TGTGCCAGCAGTGAACGAACAGGGGGTTCGGAAAAACTGTTTTTT	CASSERTGGSEKLFF
TRBJ1-4	NA	NA	TRBV19	TGTGCCAGTAGTCCAACAACGCTCGACAGGTATAATGAAAAACTGTTTTTT	CASSPTTLDRYNEKLFF
TRBJ1-1	NA	NA	TRBV5-1	TGCGCCAGCAGCTTAAAAGGGGATTCCACTGAAGCTTTCTTT	CASSLKGDSTEAFF
TRBJ1-1	NA	NA	TRBV28	TGTGCCAGCAGTCCTCCGGGGGGGCGAGGAGCTTTCTTT	CASSPPGGRGAFF
TRBJ2-2	NA	NA	TRBV13	TGTGCCACAACGGAGGCAGGGGTCCCCGGGGAGCTGTTTTTT	CATTEAGVPGELFF
TRBJ1-2	NA	NA	TRBV11-2	TGTGCCAGCGGGAGTCTGGGGAGAGGCTACACCTTC	CASGSLGRGYTF
TRBJ2-2	NA	NA	TRBV7-2	TGTGCCAGCAGCTTAGCGCTAACTACCACCGGGGAGCTGTTTTTT	CASSLALTTTGELFF
TRBJ1-6	TRBD1	NA	TRBV18	TGTGCCAGCTCAATGACACAGACAGGGAGCTCCTATAATTCACCCCTCCACTTT	CASSMTQTGSSYNSPLHF
TRBJ2-2	NA	NA	TRBV28	TGTGCCAGCAGTTTACAGGGCTTGGACACCGGGGAGCTGTTTTTT	CASSLQGLDTGELFF
TRBJ1-2	NA	NA	TRBV6-5	TGTGCCAGCAGTTACTCGGCAGGGACAAGTGGCTACACCTTC	CASSYSAGTSGYTF
TRBJ2-3	NA	NA	TRBV2	TGTGCCAGCAGTTACAGGGTTCCTAGCACAGATACGCAGTATTTT	CASSYRVPSTDTQYF
TRBJ2-4	TRBD1	NA	TRBV19	TGTGCCAGTACCGGACAGGGAAAAAACATTCAGTACTTC	CASTGQGKNIQYF
TRBJ2-1	TRBD2	NA	TRBV3-1/TRBV3-2	TGTGCCAGCAGCCTCCCCGGGACTAGCTTCCATGAGCAGTTCTTC	CASSLPGTSFHEQFF
TRBJ2-7	NA	NA	TRBV11-3	TGTGCCAGCAGCTTTGAGGAGAGCTCCTACGAGCAGTACTTC	CASSFEESSYEQYF
TRBJ1-1	NA	NA	TRBV6-6	TGTGCCAGCAGTTACCCCTCTTTGGGAGCGGTTGAAGCTTTCTTT	CASSYPSLGAVEAFF